This passage covers 24 T cell receptor beta chains from one sample sequenced in a study of cytomegalovirus exposure and HLA in healthy donors listed by TCRdb under 2017. Libraries were prepared through the immunoSEQ multiplex PCR assay. For the multiplex PCR, a mixture combining 60 forward primers for TCR Vbeta segments and 13 reverse primers for TCR Jbeta segments was used. Entries here come from immuneACCESS through TCRdb and include only in-frame sequences with V and J called. Some clones fail to appear in such tables; in the studies checked, an unresolved V gene covers under half of the shortfall, and the cause of the remainder is unknown. The table for this sample lists about 200,000 clones; 70% to 80% of them were counted only once. Of the sample, roughly 1.4% is held by the ten largest clones. The sequencing sample was made of PBMCs. Receptor source: a girl aged 5 to 17 in good health and CMV-seropositive.

The V and J genes are TRBV19 and TRBJ1-2; D is ambiguous. With 6 bases removed from V and 0 bases from J, the gap between germline ends came to 11 bases. CDR3 length equals 14 residues. Germline V gene lookup returns CDR1 LNHDA and CDR2 SQIVND (reference sequence). For the CDR3, the DNA is TGTGCCAGTAGACAAGGCACTACTAACTATGGCTACACCTTC. Encoded protein: CASRQGTTNYGYTF. Full variable domain (rest looked up from reference TRBV19 and TRBJ1-2): DGGITQSPKYLFRKEGQNVTLSCEQNLNHDAMYWYRQDPGQGLRLIYYSQIVNDFQKGDIAEGYSVSREKKESFPLTVTSAQKNPTAFYLCASRQGTTNYGYTFGSGTRLTVV.

The chain recombines TRBV4-1 with TRBJ1-2, with D maybe TRBD1 (5 bases). This CDR3 has 14 residues. Germline V CDR1 and CDR2: MGHRA, YSYEKL. V dropped 1 base and J dropped 0 bases, with 6 bases sitting between them. CDR3 residues: CASSQGGANYGYTF. The CDR3 region has the DNA TGCGCCAGCAGCCAAGGGGGCGCTAACTATGGCTACACCTTC.

The rearrangement joins TRBV2 to TRBJ2-7; D gene ambiguous. Trimming shortened V by 3 bases and J by 4 bases, and 10 bases separated the two germline ends. This CDR3 comprises 13 residues. CDR1 and CDR2 (germline): SNHLY, FYNNEI. In nucleotides, the CDR3 is TGTGCCAGCAGTGATATCGGCGGTTACGAGCAGTACTTC. Its protein product is CASSDIGGYEQYF.

The chain joins TRBV6-6 to TRBJ2-7, with D perhaps TRBD1 (7 bases). Germline-derived CDR1 and CDR2 are MNHNY and SVGAGI (reference sequence). The CDR3 is 15 residues long. The germline V and J ends were trimmed by 6 bases and 1 base, with 16 bases remaining between them. In nucleotides, the CDR3 is TGTGCCAGCAGGGCTCCGGGGGACAGTTCCTACGAGCAGTACTTC. Amino acid sequence: CASRAPGDSSYEQYF.

The chain links TRBV6-6 to TRBJ2-7; 7 bases are a match to TRBD1. V lost 8 bases and J lost 7; bases outside the gene matches: 17. The CDR3 runs to 15 residues. Per the germline V gene, CDR1 is MNHNY and CDR2 is SVGAGI (reference sequence). CDR3 region: CASGLSGTASGEQYF. CDR3 bases: TGTGCCAGCGGATTATCCGGGACAGCTTCGGGAGAGCAGTACTTC.

The rearrangement links TRBV11-2 to TRBJ2-2; no clear D gene. Looked up from germline, CDR1 is SGHAT and CDR2 is FQNNGV. The CDR3 runs 15 residues. Trimming shortened V by 2 bases and J by 2 bases, and 9 bases separated the two germline ends. CDR3 amino acids: CASSLSDTNTGELFF. DNA of the CDR3: TGTGCCAGCAGCTTATCTGACACTAACACCGGGGAGCTGTTTTTT. The complete variable domain, with remaining parts taken from reference TRBV11-2 and TRBJ2-2, reads EAGVAQSPRYKIIEKRQSVAFWCNPISGHATLYWYQQILGQGPKLLIQFQNNGVVDDSQLPKDRFSAERLKGVDSTLKIQPAKLEDSAVYLCASSLSDTNTGELFFGEGSRLTVL.

The rearrangement links TRBV6-1 to TRBJ1-5, with D maybe TRBD1 (5 bases). Germline CDR1 MNHNS, CDR2 SASEGT. Trimming removed 0 bases from V and 6 bases from J, with 12 bases in between. This CDR3 has 15 amino acids. The CDR3 DNA reads TGTGCCAGCAGTGAAGCCCCAGGGTCGAGTCAGCCCCAGCATTTT. Translating it yields CASSEAPGSSQPQHF.

This CDR3 reads CASSPGRSSTEAFF. As DNA, the CDR3 is TGTGCCAGCAGCCCGGGAAGGTCAAGTACTGAAGCTTTCTTT. The V call is TRBV11-2, the J call TRBJ1-1; D is unresolved. Germline CDR1 SGHAT, CDR2 FQNNGV. The ends were cut back, 5 bases at V and 5 bases at J, with 15 bases in the middle. The CDR3 has 14 amino acids.

This rearrangement joins TRBV4-2 to TRBJ2-2; 8 bases are shared with TRBD2. The CDR3 is 16 residues long. Trimming cost V 1 base and J 5 bases; bases outside gene matches: 6. Looked up from germline, CDR1 is LGHNA and CDR2 is YNFKEQ. CDR3 loop: CASSQATGGQTGELFF. CDR3 DNA: TGTGCCAGCAGCCAAGCAACGGGGGGGCAGACCGGGGAGCTGTTTTTT.

The chain employs TRBV11-2 and TRBJ1-5, with TRBD1 matching 8 bases. Germline CDR1 is SGHAT and CDR2 is FQNNGV. The CDR3 length is 14 residues. V was clipped by 4 bases and J by 6 bases; unmatched bases: 5. The CDR3 DNA sequence: TGTGCCAGCAGCTATCAACAGGGGGGTCAGCCCCAGCATTTT. Amino acid sequence: CASSYQQGGQPQHF.

J is TRBJ1-1 and V is TRBV4-1; D is perhaps TRBD1 (5 bases). Germline CDR1 and CDR2: MGHRA and YSYEKL. CDR3 length: 14 residues. V shed 1 base and J shed 3 bases, with 9 bases lying between them. The CDR3 DNA reads TGCGCCAGCAGCCAAGTCGGCAGGGACACTGAAGCTTTCTTT. It codes for CASSQVGRDTEAFF.

This clone was seen just once. The rearrangement links TRBV18 to TRBJ1-6; D unresolved. Trimming cost V 6 bases and J 0 bases, with 12 bases left between them. Germline assignment: CDR1 KGHSH and CDR2 LQKENI. The length of the CDR3 is 16 residues. Here the CDR3 reads CASSASGSSYNSPLHF. The CDR3 bases are TGTGCCAGCTCTGCCTCCGGGAGCTCCTATAATTCACCCCTCCACTTT.

The rearrangement joins TRBV7-2 to TRBJ1-5; a weak D match, TRBD1 (5 bases). CDR1 is SGHTA and CDR2 is FQGNSA in the germline V gene. V lost 0 bases and J lost 4, with 7 bases in between. CDR3 length equals 14 residues. The CDR3 spells CASSLAGGNQPQHF. CDR3 nucleotide sequence: TGTGCCAGCAGCTTAGCGGGGGGAAATCAGCCCCAGCATTTT.

The CDR3 protein is CASSVESSGGQPQHF. Written as DNA, the CDR3 is TGTGCCAGCAGCGTAGAATCCTCGGGGGGCCAGCCCCAGCATTTT. The rearrangement joins TRBV9 to TRBJ1-5; TRBD1 is a possible D gene (6 bases). Germline V gives CDR1 SGDLS, CDR2 YYNGEE. The length of the CDR3 is 15 residues. V was trimmed by 0 bases and J by 7 bases, leaving 14 bases between them.

The rearrangement links TRBV4-2 to TRBJ2-3; D perhaps matches TRBD1 (5 bases). The V gene lost 0 bases and the J gene lost 1 base, with 14 bases spanning the gap. This CDR3 is 17 amino acids long. Germline values: CDR1 LGHNA, CDR2 YNFKEQ. Written as DNA, the CDR3 is TGTGCCAGCAGCCAAGATGTGGGGCGGCGTGGCACAGATACGCAGTATTTT. It yields the protein CASSQDVGRRGTDTQYF.

The chain combines TRBV6-5 with TRBJ1-1; D unresolved. Trimming pared 6 bases from V and 1 base from J, leaving 12 bases between. The germline gives CDR1 MNHEY, CDR2 SVGAGI. The length of the CDR3 is 14 residues. The CDR3 region is CASSHPEGNTEAFF. CDR3 coding DNA: TGTGCCAGCAGCCACCCGGAGGGGAACACTGAAGCTTTCTTT.

This sequence joins TRBV5-5 and TRBJ1-1; D possibly corresponds to TRBD1 (6 bases). Germline V CDR1 and CDR2: SGHKS, YYEKEE (reference sequence). Trimming left V 0 bases short and J 3 bases short, with 15 bases between. CDR3 length: 16 amino acids. The CDR3 nucleotides are TGTGCCAGCAGCTTGGAAGGACAGTCTCTTTACACTGAAGCTTTCTTT. Translating it yields CASSLEGQSLYTEAFF.

The table lists this clone with a few counts. This chain connects TRBV6-5 to TRBJ2-7; weak D call: TRBD1 (6 bases). V was trimmed by 2 bases and J by 1 base, leaving 6 bases between them. The CDR3 sequence is 13 residues long. In germline, CDR1 is MNHEY, CDR2 SVGAGI. The CDR3: CASSYGQSYEQYF. The CDR3 bases are TGTGCCAGCAGTTACGGACAGTCCTACGAGCAGTACTTC.

This chain uses TRBV5-1 with TRBJ2-6; D uncertain. V was clipped by 1 base and J by 1 base, with 9 bases between them. This CDR3 region has 16 residues. Germline V gene sequence: CDR1 SGHRS, CDR2 YFSETQ. DNA for the CDR3: TGCGCCAGCAGCTTGTCAGGTTATTCTGGGGCCAACGTCCTGACTTTC. Its protein product is CASSLSGYSGANVLTF.

The chain is built from TRBV6-5 and TRBJ1-2, with a weak D call TRBD1 (5 bases). Germline V gene sequence: CDR1 MNHEY, CDR2 SVGAGI. There are 14 residues in the CDR3. Trimming took 7 bases from V and 3 from J, leaving 15 bases between them. As DNA, the CDR3 is TGTGCCAGCATGGGGGAGGGACTCCACTATGGCTACACCTTC. Translated, it gives CASMGEGLHYGYTF.

The chain combines TRBV21-1 with TRBJ2-5; TRBD2, the table's D call, was not compared with the DNA. TRBV21-1 is annotated as a pseudogene. The CDR3 is made up of 14 amino acids. The CDR3 nucleotides read TGTGCCAGCAGCAACTCGCGCGGGATTGAGACCCAGTACTTC. Its translation is CASSNSRGIETQYF.

The CDR3 protein is CASSQEGSSYNEQFF. The CDR3 coding sequence is TGTGCCAGCAGCCAAGAGGGGAGCTCCTACAATGAGCAGTTCTTC. This chain uses TRBV4-2 with TRBJ2-1; weak D call: TRBD2 (5 bases). The CDR3 loop spans 15 amino acids. V was clipped by 0 bases and J by 0 bases, with 6 bases between them. Germline CDR1 reads LGHNA; CDR2 reads YNFKEQ.

V usage is TRBV6-6 and J usage is TRBJ2-3, with 12 nucleotides matching TRBD2. The CDR3 covers 15 residues. J was trimmed by 3 bases and V by 5 bases; bases with no gene match: 3. Germline V gives CDR1 MNHNY, CDR2 SVGAGI (reference sequence). CDR3 DNA: TGTGCCAGCAGTGCGACTAGCGGGGGTACAGATACGCAGTATTTT. As protein: CASSATSGGTDTQYF.

Of note for this clone: In the same sample, other DNA sequences code for this CDR3. As DNA, the CDR3 is TGCGCCAGCAGCCAAGACGGGACTGGCACAGATACGCAGTATTTT. This sequence encodes CASSQDGTGTDTQYF. This rearrangement joins TRBV4-3 to TRBJ2-3; the D gene is possibly TRBD2 (6 bases). Trimming removed 0 bases at V and 1 base at J, with 8 bases between. CDR3 length: 15 residues. CDR1 and CDR2 from the germline V gene are LGHNA and YSLEER.